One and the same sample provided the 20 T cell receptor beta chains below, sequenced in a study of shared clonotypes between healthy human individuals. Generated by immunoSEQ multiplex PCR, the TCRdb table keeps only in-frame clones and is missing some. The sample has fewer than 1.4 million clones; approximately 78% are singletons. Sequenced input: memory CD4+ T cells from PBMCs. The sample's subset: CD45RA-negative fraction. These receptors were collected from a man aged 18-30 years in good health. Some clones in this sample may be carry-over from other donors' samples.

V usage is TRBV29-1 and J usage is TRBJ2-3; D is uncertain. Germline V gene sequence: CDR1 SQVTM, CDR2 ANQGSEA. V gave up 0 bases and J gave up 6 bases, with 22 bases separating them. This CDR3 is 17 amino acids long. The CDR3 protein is CSVEDNGRQWRSDTQYF. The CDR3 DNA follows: TGCAGCGTTGAAGATAACGGCCGCCAGTGGCGTTCGGATACGCAGTATTTT.

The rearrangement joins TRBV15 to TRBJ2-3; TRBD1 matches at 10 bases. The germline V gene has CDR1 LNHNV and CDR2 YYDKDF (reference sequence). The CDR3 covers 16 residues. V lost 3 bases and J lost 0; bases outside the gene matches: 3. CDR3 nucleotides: TGTGCCACCAGCAGGCGGACAGGGGGAAGCACAGATACGCAGTATTTT. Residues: CATSRRTGGSTDTQYF.

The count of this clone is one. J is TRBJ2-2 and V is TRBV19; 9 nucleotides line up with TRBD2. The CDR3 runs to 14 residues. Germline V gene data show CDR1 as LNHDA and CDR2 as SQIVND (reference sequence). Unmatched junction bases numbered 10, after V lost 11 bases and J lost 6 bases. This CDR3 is CAGGIAGAPGELFF. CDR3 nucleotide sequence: TGTGCCGGGGGAATAGCGGGAGCGCCCGGGGAGCTGTTTTTT.

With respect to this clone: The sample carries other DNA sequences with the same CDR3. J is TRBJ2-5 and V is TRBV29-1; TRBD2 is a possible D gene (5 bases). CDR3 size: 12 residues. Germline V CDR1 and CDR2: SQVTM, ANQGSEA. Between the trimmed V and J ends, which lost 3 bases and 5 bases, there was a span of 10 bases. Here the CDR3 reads CSVDGGSETQYF. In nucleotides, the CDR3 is TGCAGCGTTGATGGAGGTTCTGAGACCCAGTACTTC.

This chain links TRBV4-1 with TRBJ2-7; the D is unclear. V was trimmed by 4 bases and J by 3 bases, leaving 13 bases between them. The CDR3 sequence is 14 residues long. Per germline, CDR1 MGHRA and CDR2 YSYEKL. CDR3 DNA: TGCGCCAGCAGCCTAGGACGGCTCAACTACGAGCAGTACTTC. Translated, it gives CASSLGRLNYEQYF.

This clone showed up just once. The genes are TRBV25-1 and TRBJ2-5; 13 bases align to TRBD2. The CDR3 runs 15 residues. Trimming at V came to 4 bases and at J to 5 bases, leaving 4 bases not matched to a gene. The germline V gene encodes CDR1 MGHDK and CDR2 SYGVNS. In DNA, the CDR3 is TGTGCCAGCAGTGGGACTAGCGGGAGTGGGGAGACCCAGTACTTC. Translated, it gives CASSGTSGSGETQYF.

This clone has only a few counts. This CDR3 is CASSEARSANGSPEQYF. CDR3 coding DNA: TGTGCCAGCAGTGAAGCGAGGTCGGCCAATGGCTCTCCCGAGCAGTACTTC. This chain links TRBV6-1 with TRBJ2-7; unclear D gene. The CDR3 length is 17 residues. Germline V gives CDR1 MNHNS, CDR2 SASEGT. Trimming cost V 0 bases and J 6 bases, with 21 bases left between them.

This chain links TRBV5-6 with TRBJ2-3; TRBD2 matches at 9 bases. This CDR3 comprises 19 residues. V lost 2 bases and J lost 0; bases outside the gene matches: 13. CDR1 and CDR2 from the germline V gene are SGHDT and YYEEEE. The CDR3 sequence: CASSLIVEREVPSTDTQYF. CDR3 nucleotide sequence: TGTGCCAGCAGCTTAATCGTCGAGCGGGAGGTCCCTAGCACAGATACGCAGTATTTT.

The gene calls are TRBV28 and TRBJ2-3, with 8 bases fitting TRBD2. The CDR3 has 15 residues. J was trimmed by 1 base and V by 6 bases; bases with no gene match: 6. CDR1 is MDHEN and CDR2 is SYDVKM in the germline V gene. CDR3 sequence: CASSRAGVGTDTQYF. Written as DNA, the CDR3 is TGTGCCAGCAGCCGAGCGGGAGTTGGCACAGATACGCAGTATTTT.

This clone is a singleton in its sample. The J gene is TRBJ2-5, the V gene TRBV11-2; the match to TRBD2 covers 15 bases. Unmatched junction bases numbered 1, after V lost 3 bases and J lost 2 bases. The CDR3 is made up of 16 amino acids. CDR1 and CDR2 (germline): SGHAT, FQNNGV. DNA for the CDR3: TGTGCCAGCAGCTTCGGACTAGCGGGAGGGCAAGAGACCCAGTACTTC. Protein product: CASSFGLAGGQETQYF. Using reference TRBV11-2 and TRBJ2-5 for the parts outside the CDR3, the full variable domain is EAGVAQSPRYKIIEKRQSVAFWCNPISGHATLYWYQQILGQGPKLLIQFQNNGVVDDSQLPKDRFSAERLKGVDSTLKIQPAKLEDSAVYLCASSFGLAGGQETQYFGPGTRLLVL.

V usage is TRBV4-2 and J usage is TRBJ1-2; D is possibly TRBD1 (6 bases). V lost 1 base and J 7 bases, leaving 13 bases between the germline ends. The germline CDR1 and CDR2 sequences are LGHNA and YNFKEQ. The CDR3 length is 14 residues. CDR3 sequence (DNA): TGTGCCAGCAGCCAAGGTGGGGGCCAATCTGGCTACACCTTC. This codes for CASSQGGGQSGYTF.

The CDR3 reads CASSLYRTSGSGEQFF. DNA of the CDR3: TGTGCCAGCAGTTTATACCGGACTAGCGGGAGCGGTGAGCAGTTCTTC. This chain links TRBV28 with TRBJ2-1; 13 bases map to TRBD2. J lost 9 bases, V lost 1 base, and 6 bases had no gene match. This CDR3 has 16 residues. Germline V gives CDR1 MDHEN, CDR2 SYDVKM.

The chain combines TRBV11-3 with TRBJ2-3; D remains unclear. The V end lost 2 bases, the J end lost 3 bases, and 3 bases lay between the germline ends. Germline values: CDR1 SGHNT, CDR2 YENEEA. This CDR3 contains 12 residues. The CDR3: CASSLNTDTQYF. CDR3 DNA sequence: TGTGCCAGCAGCTTAAATACAGATACGCAGTATTTT. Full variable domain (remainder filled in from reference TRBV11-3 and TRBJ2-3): EAGVVQSPRYKIIEKKQPVAFWCNPISGHNTLYWYLQNLGQGPELLIRYENEEAVDDSQLPKDRFSAERLKGVDSTLKIQPAELGDSAVYLCASSLNTDTQYFGPGTRLTVL.

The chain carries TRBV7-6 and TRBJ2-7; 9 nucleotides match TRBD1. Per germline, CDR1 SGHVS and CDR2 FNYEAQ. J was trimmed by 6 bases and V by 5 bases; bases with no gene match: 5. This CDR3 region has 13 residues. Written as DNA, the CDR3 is TGTGCCAGCAGCCTACGGACAGGGGTCGAGCAGTACTTC. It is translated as CASSLRTGVEQYF.

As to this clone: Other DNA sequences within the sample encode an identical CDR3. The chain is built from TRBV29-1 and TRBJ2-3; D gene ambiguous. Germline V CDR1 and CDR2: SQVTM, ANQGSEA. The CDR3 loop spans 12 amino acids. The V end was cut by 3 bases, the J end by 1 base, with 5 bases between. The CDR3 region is CSVDEGTDTQYF. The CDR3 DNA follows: TGCAGCGTTGATGAAGGCACAGATACGCAGTATTTT.

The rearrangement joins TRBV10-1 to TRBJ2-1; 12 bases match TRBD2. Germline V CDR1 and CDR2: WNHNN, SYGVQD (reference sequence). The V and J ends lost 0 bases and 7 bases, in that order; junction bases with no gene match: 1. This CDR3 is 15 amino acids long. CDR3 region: CASSESLAGGNEQFF. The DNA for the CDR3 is TGCGCCAGCAGTGAGTCGCTAGCGGGAGGGAATGAGCAGTTCTTC.

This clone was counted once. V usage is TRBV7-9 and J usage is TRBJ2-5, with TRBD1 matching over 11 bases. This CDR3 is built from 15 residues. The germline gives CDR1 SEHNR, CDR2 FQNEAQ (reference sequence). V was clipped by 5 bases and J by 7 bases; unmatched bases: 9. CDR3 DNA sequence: TGTGCCAGCAGCCTAATCCCGGGACAGGGGGGGACCCAGTACTTC. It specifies CASSLIPGQGGTQYF. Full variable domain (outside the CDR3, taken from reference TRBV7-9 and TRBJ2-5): DTGVSQNPRHKITKRGQNVTFRCDPISEHNRLYWYRQTLGQGPEFLTYFQNEAQLEKSRLLSDRFSAERPKGSFSTLEIQRTEQGDSAMYLCASSLIPGQGGTQYFGPGTRLLVL.

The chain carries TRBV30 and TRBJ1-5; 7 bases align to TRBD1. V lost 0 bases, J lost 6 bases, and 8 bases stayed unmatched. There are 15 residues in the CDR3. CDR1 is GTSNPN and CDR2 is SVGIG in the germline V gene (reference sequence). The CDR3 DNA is TGTGCCTGGAGTGTAAGGAGGGGGCGCGGTCAGCCCCAGCATTTT. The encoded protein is CAWSVRRGRGQPQHF.

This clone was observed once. CDR3 in DNA: TGTGCCACCAGCAGAGATGGCCTCTCCTACGAGCAGTACTTC. This codes for CATSRDGLSYEQYF. V and J are TRBV15 and TRBJ2-7; D ambiguous. V was pared by 0 bases and J by 0 bases, with 6 bases between. Looked up from germline, CDR1 is LNHNV and CDR2 is YYDKDF (reference sequence). This CDR3 is built from 14 residues. Combining the CDR3 with reference TRBV15 and TRBJ2-7 gives the whole variable domain DAMVIQNPRYQVTQFGKPVTLSCSQTLNHNVMYWYQQKSSQAPKLLFHYYDKDFNNEADTPDNFQSRRPNTSFCFLDIRSPGLGDTAMYLCATSRDGLSYEQYFGPGTRLTVT.

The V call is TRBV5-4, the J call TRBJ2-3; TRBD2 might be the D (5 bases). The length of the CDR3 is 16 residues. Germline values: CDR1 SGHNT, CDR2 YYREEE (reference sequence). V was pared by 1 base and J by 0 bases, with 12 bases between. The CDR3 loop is CASSLIGRESTDTQYF. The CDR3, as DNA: TGTGCCAGCAGCTTGATAGGGAGAGAAAGCACAGATACGCAGTATTTT.